This is a list of T cell receptor beta chains from one sample in a study of blood T cell repertoires in COVID-19. Method: immunoSEQ multiplex PCR; TCRdb's copy keeps in-frame clones and lacks some. Here the sample spans roughly 170,000 clones, roughly 90% being singletons. Sequenced material: peripheral blood. The source is a man between 60 and 75 years old with acute or convalescent COVID-19. CDR3s include the opening cysteine and the closing phenylalanine or tryptophan. The D gene is left open where the match is weak. Size values are once, few and many counts, or a class for expanded clones, and some rows have none.

clone_size: -
d_call: TRBD1
v_call: TRBV28
j_call: TRBJ1-1
cdr3_aa: CASRRTGGEAFF
cdr3_nt: TGTGCCAGCAGACGAACAGGGGGAGAAGCTTTCTTT

clone_size: -
d_call: -
v_call: TRBV19
j_call: TRBJ2-1
cdr3_aa: CAPKNGGCSYNEQFF
cdr3_nt: TGTGCCCCCAAGAACGGCGGTTGCTCCTACAATGAGCAGTTCTTC

clone_size: once
d_call: -
v_call: TRBV5-1
j_call: TRBJ1-2
cdr3_aa: CASSPWNGAYGYTF
cdr3_nt: TGCGCCAGCAGCCCATGGAACGGAGCCTATGGCTACACCTTC

clone_size: -
d_call: -
v_call: TRBV10-3
j_call: TRBJ2-3
cdr3_aa: CAITPGVGADTQYF
cdr3_nt: TGTGCCATCACCCCGGGGGTCGGGGCAGATACGCAGTATTTT

clone_size: -
d_call: -
v_call: TRBV20-1
j_call: TRBJ1-2
cdr3_aa: CSARDSRSYTF
cdr3_nt: TGCAGTGCTAGAGATTCCAGGAGCTACACCTTC

clone_size: -
d_call: TRBD2
v_call: TRBV3-1/TRBV3-2
j_call: TRBJ2-5
cdr3_aa: CASSQLGTSCSETQYF
cdr3_nt: TGTGCCAGCAGCCAACTCGGGACTAGTTGTAGCGAGACCCAGTACTTC

clone_size: -
d_call: TRBD1
v_call: TRBV7-9
j_call: TRBJ2-1
cdr3_aa: CASTLDRTYNEQFF
cdr3_nt: TGTGCCAGCACCCTGGACAGGACCTACAATGAGCAGTTCTTC

clone_size: -
d_call: -
v_call: TRBV6-5
j_call: TRBJ1-5
cdr3_aa: CASTNGGGGNQPQHF
cdr3_nt: TGTGCCAGCACCAACGGGGGGGGTGGCAATCAGCCCCAGCATTTT

clone_size: -
d_call: -
v_call: TRBV6-5
j_call: TRBJ1-2
cdr3_aa: CASSYSRGSGYGYTF
cdr3_nt: TGTGCCAGCAGTTACTCGAGAGGGTCGGGCTATGGCTACACCTTC

clone_size: -
d_call: -
v_call: TRBV19
j_call: TRBJ1-1
cdr3_aa: CASSIRDTFNTEAFF
cdr3_nt: TGTGCCAGTAGTATAAGGGACACCTTTAACACTGAAGCTTTCTTT

clone_size: -
d_call: TRBD1
v_call: TRBV9
j_call: TRBJ2-7
cdr3_aa: CASSPGTGQGYEQYF
cdr3_nt: TGTGCCAGCAGCCCGGGGACGGGACAGGGCTACGAGCAGTACTTC

clone_size: once
d_call: -
v_call: TRBV7-8
j_call: TRBJ1-2
cdr3_aa: CASSRSGQNLFYGYTF
cdr3_nt: TGTGCCAGCAGCCGTTCCGGACAGAACCTCTTCTATGGCTACACCTTC

clone_size: -
d_call: -
v_call: TRBV6-5
j_call: TRBJ1-1
cdr3_aa: CASTYGGGETEAFF
cdr3_nt: TGTGCCAGCACCTACGGAGGGGGGGAAACTGAAGCTTTCTTT

clone_size: -
d_call: -
v_call: TRBV29-1
j_call: TRBJ1-1
cdr3_aa: CSVEKAGNTEAFF
cdr3_nt: TGCAGCGTTGAAAAGGCAGGGAACACTGAAGCTTTCTTT

clone_size: -
d_call: TRBD1
v_call: TRBV11-3
j_call: TRBJ1-1
cdr3_aa: CASSLGQGNTEAFF
cdr3_nt: TGTGCCAGCAGCTTAGGACAGGGAAACACTGAAGCTTTCTTT

clone_size: -
d_call: -
v_call: TRBV10-2
j_call: TRBJ2-6
cdr3_aa: CASSELPGSGANVLTF
cdr3_nt: TGCGCCAGCAGTGAGCTCCCAGGCTCTGGGGCCAACGTCCTGACTTTC

clone_size: -
d_call: TRBD1
v_call: TRBV5-6
j_call: TRBJ1-2
cdr3_aa: CASSLATGDGYTF
cdr3_nt: TGTGCCAGCAGCTTGGCTACAGGGGATGGCTACACCTTC

clone_size: few
d_call: -
v_call: TRBV19
j_call: TRBJ1-5
cdr3_aa: CASRNVVRTVGNQPQHF
cdr3_nt: TGTGCCAGTAGAAACGTAGTAAGGACAGTGGGCAATCAGCCCCAGCATTTT

clone_size: -
d_call: TRBD1
v_call: TRBV10-3
j_call: TRBJ1-1
cdr3_aa: CAISGGTGGGLTEAFF
cdr3_nt: TGTGCCATCAGTGGGGGGACAGGGGGCGGATTGACTGAAGCTTTCTTT

clone_size: -
d_call: TRBD1
v_call: TRBV6-1
j_call: TRBJ1-5
cdr3_aa: CASSEFRGRQPQHF
cdr3_nt: TGTGCCAGCAGTGAATTCAGGGGGCGTCAGCCCCAGCATTTT

clone_size: -
d_call: TRBD1
v_call: TRBV11-2
j_call: TRBJ1-6
cdr3_aa: CASSLSNRGNSPLHF
cdr3_nt: TGTGCCAGCAGCTTATCTAACAGGGGAAATTCACCCCTCCACTTT

clone_size: -
d_call: -
v_call: TRBV21-1
j_call: TRBJ2-7
cdr3_aa: CASGHRDRQGEQYF
cdr3_nt: TGTGCCAGCGGCCACCGGGACAGGCAAGGCGAGCAGTACTTC

clone_size: -
d_call: -
v_call: TRBV6-9
j_call: TRBJ1-1
cdr3_aa: CASSWNPRGTEAFF
cdr3_nt: TGTGCCAGCAGTTGGAACCCCCGGGGCACTGAAGCTTTCTTT

clone_size: -
d_call: TRBD1
v_call: TRBV4-3
j_call: TRBJ1-3
cdr3_aa: CASSQDNTGVGNTIYF
cdr3_nt: TGCGCCAGCAGCCAAGACAACACAGGGGTGGGAAACACCATATATTTT

clone_size: once
d_call: -
v_call: TRBV19
j_call: TRBJ1-1
cdr3_aa: CASRKLDPRVSNTEAFF
cdr3_nt: TGTGCCAGTAGGAAGCTTGACCCCAGGGTTTCGAACACTGAAGCTTTCTTT

clone_size: -
d_call: -
v_call: TRBV6-6
j_call: TRBJ1-3
cdr3_aa: CASSYGGPSGNTIYF
cdr3_nt: TGTGCCAGCAGTTACGGGGGCCCCTCTGGAAACACCATATATTTT

clone_size: -
d_call: -
v_call: TRBV9
j_call: TRBJ1-2
cdr3_aa: CASSVGGQSSYGYTF
cdr3_nt: TGTGCCAGCAGCGTAGGAGGTCAATCTTCTTATGGCTACACCTTC

clone_size: -
d_call: TRBD2
v_call: TRBV11-2
j_call: TRBJ2-7
cdr3_aa: CASSFTPLAGGYEQYF
cdr3_nt: TGTGCCAGCAGCTTTACCCCACTAGCGGGAGGCTACGAGCAGTACTTC

clone_size: -
d_call: -
v_call: TRBV10-3
j_call: TRBJ1-3
cdr3_aa: CAISEYRVRGVSGNTIYF
cdr3_nt: TGTGCCATCAGTGAGTACAGGGTCCGAGGGGTCTCTGGAAACACCATATATTTT

clone_size: -
d_call: TRBD2
v_call: TRBV10-1
j_call: TRBJ2-3
cdr3_aa: CASSESSVAGDTQYF
cdr3_nt: TGCGCCAGCAGTGAGTCCTCGGTAGCGGGGGATACGCAGTATTTT

clone_size: -
d_call: TRBD2
v_call: TRBV7-9
j_call: TRBJ2-2
cdr3_aa: CASSLAVRTRNTGELFF
cdr3_nt: TGTGCCAGCAGCTTAGCGGTTAGGACTAGGAACACCGGGGAGCTGTTTTTT

clone_size: -
d_call: -
v_call: TRBV5-6
j_call: TRBJ1-6
cdr3_aa: CASSLAGVDDSPLHF
cdr3_nt: TGTGCCAGCAGCTTGGCCGGGGTAGACGATTCACCCCTCCACTTT

clone_size: -
d_call: -
v_call: TRBV29-1
j_call: TRBJ2-3
cdr3_aa: CSVVKSTMGGTQYF
cdr3_nt: TGCAGCGTCGTCAAGTCGACTATGGGGGGTACGCAGTATTTT

clone_size: -
d_call: -
v_call: TRBV6-2/TRBV6-3
j_call: TRBJ1-4
cdr3_aa: CASSSRPGHKIPMRGKLFF
cdr3_nt: TGTGCCAGCAGTAGTAGACCGGGACACAAAATCCCCATGAGGGGAAAACTGTTTTTT

clone_size: -
d_call: -
v_call: TRBV7-9
j_call: TRBJ2-1
cdr3_aa: CASTKGGAGYNEQFF
cdr3_nt: TGTGCCAGCACCAAGGGGGGGGCTGGATACAATGAGCAGTTCTTC

clone_size: -
d_call: -
v_call: TRBV11-2
j_call: TRBJ2-3
cdr3_aa: CASSLRQSTDTQYF
cdr3_nt: TGTGCCAGCAGCTTAAGACAGAGCACAGATACGCAGTATTTT

clone_size: -
d_call: TRBD1
v_call: TRBV5-4
j_call: TRBJ1-1
cdr3_aa: CASSSLRGTGGRTEAFF
cdr3_nt: TGTGCCAGCAGCTCCCTTAGAGGGACAGGGGGCAGGACTGAAGCTTTCTTT

clone_size: -
d_call: -
v_call: TRBV19
j_call: TRBJ2-3
cdr3_aa: CASSMKTPAGTDTQYF
cdr3_nt: TGTGCCAGTAGTATGAAGACACCGGCGGGGACAGATACGCAGTATTTT

clone_size: once
d_call: -
v_call: TRBV5-1
j_call: TRBJ2-5
cdr3_aa: CASSLAGGSETQYF
cdr3_nt: TGCGCCAGCAGCTTAGCGGGTGGGTCGGAGACCCAGTACTTC

clone_size: -
d_call: TRBD2
v_call: TRBV6-5
j_call: TRBJ2-1
cdr3_aa: CASSGTSSNEQFF
cdr3_nt: TGTGCCAGCAGCGGGACTAGCAGCAATGAGCAGTTCTTC

clone_size: -
d_call: TRBD1
v_call: TRBV5-1
j_call: TRBJ2-1
cdr3_aa: CASSLGTGGAYNEQFF
cdr3_nt: TGCGCCAGCAGCTTGGGGACAGGGGGCGCCTACAATGAGCAGTTCTTC

clone_size: -
d_call: TRBD2
v_call: TRBV6-5
j_call: TRBJ2-3
cdr3_aa: CASSSGGALGDTQYF
cdr3_nt: TGTGCCAGCAGCAGCGGGGGGGCCTTAGGAGATACGCAGTATTTT

clone_size: -
d_call: -
v_call: TRBV12-3/TRBV12-4
j_call: TRBJ1-2
cdr3_aa: CASNPGYEGYTF
cdr3_nt: TGTGCCAGCAACCCAGGGTATGAGGGCTACACCTTC

clone_size: -
d_call: TRBD2
v_call: TRBV6-5
j_call: TRBJ2-3
cdr3_aa: CASNFGASGRDTQYF
cdr3_nt: TGTGCCAGCAACTTCGGCGCTAGCGGGAGAGATACGCAGTATTTT

clone_size: once
d_call: TRBD2
v_call: TRBV5-6
j_call: TRBJ2-3
cdr3_aa: CASSSLGLARTDTQYF
cdr3_nt: TGTGCCAGCAGCTCTCTCGGACTAGCAAGGACAGATACGCAGTATTTT

clone_size: -
d_call: TRBD1
v_call: TRBV7-9
j_call: TRBJ2-2
cdr3_aa: CASSPSFWDGQGGTGELFF
cdr3_nt: TGTGCCAGCAGCCCTTCCTTTTGGGATGGACAGGGGGGCACCGGGGAGCTGTTTTTT

clone_size: -
d_call: TRBD1
v_call: TRBV5-1
j_call: TRBJ1-2
cdr3_aa: CASSPGTGRNGYTF
cdr3_nt: TGCGCCAGCAGCCCCGGGACAGGTCGGAATGGCTACACCTTC

clone_size: once
d_call: -
v_call: TRBV28
j_call: TRBJ2-4
cdr3_aa: CASSSPGLRIAKNIQYF
cdr3_nt: TGTGCCAGCAGTTCACCGGGACTTCGAATAGCCAAAAACATTCAGTACTTC

clone_size: -
d_call: TRBD1
v_call: TRBV19
j_call: TRBJ1-4
cdr3_aa: CATSGQGNEKLFF
cdr3_nt: TGTGCCACCTCGGGACAGGGTAATGAAAAACTGTTTTTT

clone_size: -
d_call: -
v_call: TRBV5-1
j_call: TRBJ1-6
cdr3_aa: CASSLTGYNSPLHF
cdr3_nt: TGCGCCAGCAGCTTGACAGGGTATAATTCACCCCTCCACTTT

clone_size: once
d_call: -
v_call: TRBV10-2
j_call: TRBJ1-2
cdr3_aa: CASSPQADGYTF
cdr3_nt: TGCGCCAGCAGCCCTCAGGCAGATGGCTACACCTTC

clone_size: -
d_call: TRBD2
v_call: TRBV4-2
j_call: TRBJ2-3
cdr3_aa: CASSQGSGLAVGAPDTQYF
cdr3_nt: TGTGCCAGCAGCCAAGGCAGCGGACTAGCGGTCGGGGCCCCAGATACGCAGTATTTT

clone_size: -
d_call: -
v_call: TRBV7-9
j_call: TRBJ1-1
cdr3_aa: CASSLDKTYRTKAFF
cdr3_nt: TGTGCCAGCAGCTTAGATAAGACATACCGAACAAAAGCTTTCTTT